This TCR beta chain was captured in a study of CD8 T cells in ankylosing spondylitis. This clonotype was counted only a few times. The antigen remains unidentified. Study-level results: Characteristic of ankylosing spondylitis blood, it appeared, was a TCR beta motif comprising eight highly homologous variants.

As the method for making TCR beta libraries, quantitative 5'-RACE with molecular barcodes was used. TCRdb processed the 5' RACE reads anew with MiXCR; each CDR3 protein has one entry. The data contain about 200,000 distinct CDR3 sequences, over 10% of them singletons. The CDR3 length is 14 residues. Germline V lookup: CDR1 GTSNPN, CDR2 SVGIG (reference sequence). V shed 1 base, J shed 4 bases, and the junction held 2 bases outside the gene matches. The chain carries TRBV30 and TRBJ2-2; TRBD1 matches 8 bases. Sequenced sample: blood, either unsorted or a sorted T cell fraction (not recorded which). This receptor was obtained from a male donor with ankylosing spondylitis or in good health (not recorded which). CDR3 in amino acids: CAWSATGVTGELFF. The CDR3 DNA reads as TGTGCCTGGAGTGCGACAGGGGTCACCGGGGAGCTGTTTTTT.